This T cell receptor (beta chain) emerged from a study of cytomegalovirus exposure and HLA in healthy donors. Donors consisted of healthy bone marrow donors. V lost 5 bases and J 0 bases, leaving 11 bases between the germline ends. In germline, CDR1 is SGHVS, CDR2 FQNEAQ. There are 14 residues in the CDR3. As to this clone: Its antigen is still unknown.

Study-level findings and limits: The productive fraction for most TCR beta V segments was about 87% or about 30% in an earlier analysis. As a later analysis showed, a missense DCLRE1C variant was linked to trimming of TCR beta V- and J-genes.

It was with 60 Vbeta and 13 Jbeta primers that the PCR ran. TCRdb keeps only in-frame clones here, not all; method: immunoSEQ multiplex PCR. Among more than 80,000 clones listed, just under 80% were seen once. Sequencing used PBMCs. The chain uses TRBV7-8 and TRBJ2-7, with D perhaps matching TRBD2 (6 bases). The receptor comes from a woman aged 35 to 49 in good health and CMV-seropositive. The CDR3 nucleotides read TGTGCCAGCAGCGAGACTAGTAGCTCCTACGAGCAGTACTTC. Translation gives CASSETSSSYEQYF.